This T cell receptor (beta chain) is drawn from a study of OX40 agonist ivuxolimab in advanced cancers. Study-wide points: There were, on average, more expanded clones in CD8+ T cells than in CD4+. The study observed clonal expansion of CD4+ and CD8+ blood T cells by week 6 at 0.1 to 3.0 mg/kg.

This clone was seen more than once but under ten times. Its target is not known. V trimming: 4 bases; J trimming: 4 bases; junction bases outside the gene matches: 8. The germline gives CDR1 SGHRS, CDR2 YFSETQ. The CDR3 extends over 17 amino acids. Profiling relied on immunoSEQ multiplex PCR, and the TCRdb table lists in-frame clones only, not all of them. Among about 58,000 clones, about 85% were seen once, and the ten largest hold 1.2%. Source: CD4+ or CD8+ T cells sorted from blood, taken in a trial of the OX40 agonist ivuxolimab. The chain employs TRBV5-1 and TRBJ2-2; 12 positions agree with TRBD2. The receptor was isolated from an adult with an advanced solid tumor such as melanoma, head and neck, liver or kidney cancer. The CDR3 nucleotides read TGCGCCAGCAGCATACTAGCGGGGGGCCTGGCCACCGGGGAGCTGTTTTTT. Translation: CASSILAGGLATGELFF.